A selection of T cell receptor beta chains follows, all from one sample in a study of T cell repertoires in cytomegalovirus infection. No antigen is known for these receptors. TCRdb reanalysed the reads using MiXCR and keeps one entry per CDR3 protein. The sample has 450,000 to 650,000 distinct CDR3 sequences; roughly 43% are singletons. Specimen: cultured PBMCs, collected from culture after CMV antigen stimulation. The receptors here all came from a human donor in good health (CMV status not recorded). Some clones in this sample may be carry-over from other donors' samples. Each CDR3 is given with its conserved first and last residue. The D gene is left open where the match is weak. Some rows have no size entry. The others give once, few or many, or a class for an expanded clone.

clone_size j_call d_call v_call cdr3_nt cdr3_aa
NA TRBJ2-5 TRBD2 TRBV7-2 TGTGCCAGCAGCTGGGCAGCGGGGGTACAAGAGACCCAGTACTTC CASSWAAGVQETQYF
NA TRBJ2-5 NA TRBV5-4 TGTGCCAGCAGCCTGGGGGATATTACAGGGCCCGAGACCCAGTACTTC CASSLGDITGPETQYF
NA TRBJ2-2 NA TRBV3-1 TGTGCCAGCAGCCAAGATCAGGTCGGGGAGCTGTTTTTT CASSQDQVGELFF
NA TRBJ2-7 NA TRBV7-8 TGTGCCAGCACCCCCCGGCTCTCCTACGAGCAGTACTTC CASTPRLSYEQYF
NA TRBJ1-6 NA TRBV6-5 TGTGCCACCCGGGCCCGCTCCTATAATTCACCCCTCCACTTT CATRARSYNSPLHF
few TRBJ1-6 TRBD1 TRBV11-2 TGTGCCAGCAGCCCTTGGACAGGGGATTCACCCCTCCACTTT CASSPWTGDSPLHF
few TRBJ2-7 TRBD1 TRBV5-5 TGTGCCAGCAGCTTTTACACAGGGGCAGGGTACGAGCAGTACTTC CASSFYTGAGYEQYF
NA TRBJ1-5 NA TRBV6-6 TGTGCCAGCAGTGTCGGGGGGGTTCAGCCCCAGCATTTT CASSVGGVQPQHF
NA TRBJ2-7 TRBD2 TRBV6-2/TRBV6-3 TGTGCCAGCAGTTACACGGGACTAGCGGGTTCCTTCCAGGAGCAGTACTTC CASSYTGLAGSFQEQYF
few TRBJ2-7 NA TRBV18 TGTGCCAGCTCACCCTCTAACACTCCCTCCTACGAGCAGTACTTC CASSPSNTPSYEQYF
NA TRBJ2-5 NA TRBV20-1 TGCAGTGCTAGAGGCGAAGGGGAGACCCAGTACTTC CSARGEGETQYF
NA TRBJ2-1 TRBD2 TRBV28 TGTGCCAGCAGTCCCCCAGGGACTAGCGGGAGGTGGGAGCAGTTCTTC CASSPPGTSGRWEQFF
many TRBJ2-1 TRBD1 TRBV7-2 TGTGCCAGCAGCTTGGGGACAGGGTTCAATGAGCAGTTCTTC CASSLGTGFNEQFF
few TRBJ2-7 NA TRBV28 TGTGCCAGCAGTACCCGCTGGAGGGGAGGCTACGAGCAGTACTTC CASSTRWRGGYEQYF
NA TRBJ1-1 TRBD1 TRBV12-3/TRBV12-4 TGTGCCAGCAGATGGGACAGGGGCGACAGGGACACTGAAGCTTTCTTT CASRWDRGDRDTEAFF